One and the same sample provided the 30 T cell receptor beta chains below, sequenced in a study of blood T cell repertoires in COVID-19 (dated by TCRdb to about 2020). The library was built by means of the immunoSEQ multiplex PCR assay. TCRdb obtained this table from immuneACCESS and retained in-frame rearrangements with V and J assigned. These tables miss some clones; where compared with another copy, unresolved V genes account for less than half of the shortfall, and the remainder is unexplained. The sample includes about 76,000 clones, with about nine tenths observed a single time. The ten largest account for roughly 9.7% of the sample. Source material: peripheral blood. These receptors came from a human donor in a cohort sampled during active COVID-19.

CDR3: CASSPSNRVSYGYTF. The CDR3 DNA sequence: TGTGCCAGCTCGCCTTCTAACAGGGTTTCCTATGGCTACACCTTC. J is TRBJ1-2 and V is TRBV28, with D perhaps TRBD1 (6 bases). With 8 bases removed from V and 4 bases from J, the gap between germline ends came to 20 bases. The CDR3 extends over 15 amino acids. Germline V CDR1 and CDR2: MDHEN, SYDVKM.

This chain links TRBV12-5 with TRBJ2-7; D is possibly TRBD2 (6 bases). Trimming shortened V by 3 bases and J by 4 bases, and 13 bases separated the two germline ends. Germline lookup yields CDR1 LGHNT and CDR2 FRNRAP. The length of the CDR3 is 14 residues. Here the CDR3 DNA reads TGTGCTAGTGGTTTCCCTTGGGGGGAATACGAGCAGTACTTC. Translated, it gives CASGFPWGEYEQYF.

In its sample, this clone was seen once. The chain joins TRBV5-4 to TRBJ2-3; tentative D call: TRBD1 (6 bases). With 5 bases removed from V and 2 bases from J, the gap between germline ends came to 12 bases. The CDR3 runs 14 residues. Looked up from germline, CDR1 is SGHNT and CDR2 is YYREEE (reference sequence). CDR3 in amino acids: CASRTGQTTDTQYF. The CDR3 DNA reads as TGTGCCAGCAGAACGGGACAAACCACAGATACGCAGTATTTT.

V is TRBV6-5 and J is TRBJ1-4, with 9 bases identical to TRBD1. Germline loops: CDR1 MNHEY, CDR2 SVGAGI. The CDR3 covers 16 residues. Losses at the gene ends were 2 bases for V and 8 bases for J; bases not matched to a gene: 9. CDR3 sequence: CASSYRRTGEDEKLFF. CDR3 DNA sequence: TGTGCCAGCAGTTACCGTCGGACAGGGGAGGACGAAAAACTGTTTTTT.

The chain links TRBV7-9 to TRBJ2-2; 11 bases agree with TRBD1. The length of the CDR3 is 15 residues. Germline V gene lookup returns CDR1 SEHNR and CDR2 FQNEAQ (reference sequence). V shed 3 bases and J 3 bases; nucleotides not matched to a gene: 0. As DNA, the CDR3 is TGTGCCAGCAGCTTGGGACAGGGGGACACCGGGGAGCTGTTTTTT. Amino acids: CASSLGQGDTGELFF.

The V gene is TRBV2, the J gene TRBJ2-7, with 7 bases lining up with TRBD2. The J segment lost 5 bases and the V segment lost 4 bases, leaving 5 bases of the junction unmatched. The CDR3 runs to 13 residues. Germline CDR1 is SNHLY and CDR2 is FYNNEI. CDR3 sequence: CASSGAGDHEQYF. The CDR3 DNA reads as TGTGCCAGCAGTGGGGCGGGAGATCACGAGCAGTACTTC.

The rearrangement joins TRBV18 to TRBJ2-6; maybe TRBD2 (6 bases). Trimming took off 6 bases at V and 1 base at J, with 22 bases between the two ends. CDR3 size: 19 residues. Germline V gene data show CDR1 as KGHSH and CDR2 as LQKENI. The CDR3 sequence is CASSLNPAGGGSGANVLTF. In DNA, the CDR3 is TGTGCCAGCTCCCTCAATCCTGCAGGTGGGGGGTCTGGGGCCAACGTCCTGACTTTC.

The V call is TRBV19, the J call TRBJ2-5; TRBD1 matches at 8 bases. Germline CDR1 reads LNHDA; CDR2 reads SQIVND (reference sequence). The CDR3 has 16 amino acids. Trimming cost V 1 base and J 3 bases; bases outside gene matches: 7. The CDR3 coding sequence is TGTGCCAGTAGTATAGGAACCAGGGGGCGCGAAGAGACCCAGTACTTC. Translated: CASSIGTRGREETQYF. Complete variable domain (other parts from reference TRBV19 and TRBJ2-5): DGGITQSPKYLFRKEGQNVTLSCEQNLNHDAMYWYRQDPGQGLRLIYYSQIVNDFQKGDIAEGYSVSREKKESFPLTVTSAQKNPTAFYLCASSIGTRGREETQYFGPGTRLLVL.

The chain combines TRBV9 with TRBJ2-7; D perhaps matches TRBD1 (5 bases). Trimming cost V 2 bases and J 7 bases, with 13 bases left between them. Germline CDR1 reads SGDLS; CDR2 reads YYNGEE. The CDR3 sequence is 13 residues long. CDR3 DNA sequence: TGTGCCAGCAGCGTCCAGCAGGGTGGGGAGCAGTACTTC. Encoded protein: CASSVQQGGEQYF.

This clone was observed once. The gene calls are TRBV27 and TRBJ2-1, with 8 bases fitting TRBD2. This CDR3 is 15 amino acids long. The ends lost 7 bases at V and 5 bases at J; junction bases unmatched: 10. Germline CDR1 is MNHEY and CDR2 is SMNVEV (reference sequence). DNA for the CDR3: TGTGCCAGCACTGGCTACTCGGGGGGGAACAATGAGCAGTTCTTC. The encoded protein is CASTGYSGGNNEQFF.

The chain links TRBV6-2 or TRBV6-3 to TRBJ2-5, with D unclear. The CDR3 spans 14 residues. V was shortened by 2 bases and J by 2 bases, with 9 bases between the two germline ends. Germline-derived CDR1 and CDR2 are MNHEY and SVGEGT. For the CDR3, the DNA is TGTGCCAGCAGTTACAACGCGGAGCAAGAGACCCAGTACTTC. This codes for CASSYNAEQETQYF.

The rearrangement uses TRBV5-6 and TRBJ1-1, with a tentative D call TRBD1 (6 bases). The CDR3 is 13 residues long. V lost 2 bases and J 5 bases, leaving 10 bases between the germline ends. The germline V gene has CDR1 SGHDT and CDR2 YYEEEE. CDR3 DNA sequence: TGTGCCAGCAGCTTCAGGGGAGGGACTGAAGCTTTCTTT. It translates to CASSFRGGTEAFF.

This chain joins TRBV6-5 and TRBJ1-2; no reliable D call. The CDR3 runs to 15 residues. V lost 2 bases and J 2 bases, leaving 12 bases between the germline ends. CDR1 and CDR2 from the germline V gene are MNHEY and SVGAGI. The CDR3 coding sequence is TGTGCCAGCAGTTACCGTCCGCGGGGAAACTATGGCTACACCTTC. Encoded protein: CASSYRPRGNYGYTF.

This clone was counted once. The rearrangement uses TRBV25-1 and TRBJ2-5; 7 bases line up with TRBD1. The CDR3 loop spans 15 amino acids. The V gene end was trimmed by 4 bases and the J gene end by 5 bases; junction bases not matched to a gene: 10. Germline CDR1 and CDR2: MGHDK and SYGVNS. The CDR3 nucleotides are TGTGCCAGCAGTGCCCACACAGGGGTAGGCGAGACCCAGTACTTC. Protein sequence: CASSAHTGVGETQYF.

This chain links TRBV6-2 or TRBV6-3 with TRBJ2-7; 9 nucleotides align to TRBD1. The germline V gene has CDR1 MNHEY and CDR2 SVGEGT. V trimming: 5 bases; J trimming: 6 bases; junction bases outside the gene matches: 2. This CDR3 is built from 12 residues. CDR3: CASSKDRGEQYF. CDR3 DNA: TGTGCCAGCAGTAAGGACAGGGGCGAGCAGTACTTC.

The chain couples TRBV19 to TRBJ1-4, with 7 bases lining up with TRBD1. Germline assignment: CDR1 LNHDA and CDR2 SQIVND (reference sequence). J was trimmed by 10 bases and V by 5 bases; bases with no gene match: 13. The CDR3 loop spans 15 amino acids. The CDR3 DNA reads as TGTGCCAGTAGTCAGACCGGGACAGTGGTAGGAAAACTGTTTTTT. Translating gives CASSQTGTVVGKLFF.

This chain links TRBV6-2 or TRBV6-3 with TRBJ2-7, with TRBD2 identical over 12 bases. Looked up from germline, CDR1 is MNHEY and CDR2 is SVGEGT. The CDR3 length is 16 residues. V shed 4 bases, J shed 4 bases, and the junction held 8 bases outside the gene matches. The CDR3 coding sequence is TGTGCCAGCAGTTCACCTACTAGCGGGAGGAGGTACGAGCAGTACTTC. Translation gives CASSSPTSGRRYEQYF.

V gene TRBV10-3 combines with J gene TRBJ2-7, with 10 bases identical to TRBD2. CDR1 and CDR2 (germline): ENHRY, SYGVKD. The CDR3 extends over 15 amino acids. With V trimmed by 6 bases and J by 3 bases, 8 bases remained unmatched. CDR3 protein: CAIRGGTSANYEQYF. The CDR3 DNA reads TGTGCCATCAGAGGGGGGACTAGCGCTAACTACGAGCAGTACTTC.

CDR3 nucleotide sequence: TGTGCCAGCAGCGGGAAGGACAAGAACACTGAAGCTTTCTTT. This codes for CASSGKDKNTEAFF. The rearrangement uses TRBV5-4 and TRBJ1-1; weak D call: TRBD1 (5 bases). This CDR3 comprises 14 residues. Germline V gene data show CDR1 as SGHNT and CDR2 as YYREEE (reference sequence). V lost 4 bases, J lost 1 base, and 11 bases lay in between.

This chain links TRBV20-1 with TRBJ2-7; tentative D call: TRBD1 (5 bases). Trimming took 3 bases from V and 1 from J, leaving 10 bases between them. The V gene's germline CDR1 is DFQATT and CDR2 SNEGSKA (reference sequence). CDR3 size: 13 residues. The CDR3 bases are TGCAGTGCTAGTGAAGGGGTTTCCTACGAGCAGTACTTC. It translates to CSASEGVSYEQYF.

The rearrangement uses TRBV4-2 and TRBJ2-1, with a weak D call TRBD2 (7 bases). This CDR3 is built from 17 residues. CDR1 is LGHNA and CDR2 is YNFKEQ in the germline V gene. Trimming took off 1 base at V and 0 bases at J, with 13 bases between the two ends. DNA of the CDR3: TGTGCCAGCAGCCAAGGGGGGGGCGGGCCCTCCTACAATGAGCAGTTCTTC. It translates to CASSQGGGGPSYNEQFF.

To note about this clone: The junction departs from the called germline gene at one end, perhaps through a read error. The J gene is TRBJ2-7, the V gene TRBV4-3, with 12 bases identical to TRBD1. CDR1 LGHNA and CDR2 YSLEER come from the germline V gene. CDR3 length: 14 amino acids. Here the CDR3 DNA reads TGCGCCAGCAACGGCGGGACAGGGGGCCTACTAGAGTATTTC. Translated, it gives CASNGGTGGLLEYF.

The chain joins TRBV10-3 to TRBJ2-3, with 10 bases identical to TRBD1. The CDR3 is 15 amino acids. Germline V gene data show CDR1 as ENHRY and CDR2 as SYGVKD. Trimming removed 5 bases from V and 3 bases from J; junction bases left unmatched: 5. The CDR3 protein is CAISRDRGSTDTQYF. The DNA for the CDR3 is TGTGCCATCAGTCGGGACAGGGGTTCGACAGATACGCAGTATTTT.

The J gene is TRBJ2-1, the V gene TRBV6-2 or TRBV6-3, with 11 bases fitting TRBD2. Trimming took 5 bases from V and 5 from J; bases not matched to a gene: 8. CDR3 size: 16 residues. The germline CDR1 and CDR2 sequences are MNHEY and SVGEGT. Here the CDR3 DNA reads TGTGCCAGCAGTACCCCCCGTAGCGGGAGGGACAATGAGCAGTTCTTC. Translated, it gives CASSTPRSGRDNEQFF.

DNA for the CDR3: TGTGCCAGCAGTTACGGGACAGGGCGCACAGATACGCAGTATTTT. Translation gives CASSYGTGRTDTQYF. The chain employs TRBV6-2 or TRBV6-3 and TRBJ2-3, with 9 bases that match TRBD1. The V and J ends lost 2 bases and 1 base, in that order; junction bases with no gene match: 1. This CDR3 is 15 amino acids long. Germline V gene sequence: CDR1 MNHEY, CDR2 SVGEGT.

The rearrangement links TRBV7-9 to TRBJ2-7; D is perhaps TRBD2 (5 bases). In germline, CDR1 is SEHNR, CDR2 FQNEAQ (reference sequence). The CDR3 sequence is 15 residues long. The V end was cut by 1 base, the J end by 2 bases, with 12 bases between. CDR3 DNA sequence: TGTGCCAGCAGCTTAGGGGCAGGAGGTACCTACGAGCAGTACTTC. The encoded protein is CASSLGAGGTYEQYF.

The rearrangement uses TRBV7-2 and TRBJ1-4, with D maybe TRBD1 (6 bases). This CDR3 is built from 18 residues. CDR1 and CDR2 (germline): SGHTA, FQGNSA. With 0 bases removed from V and 4 bases from J, the gap between germline ends came to 18 bases. The CDR3 bases are TGTGCCAGCAGCTTAGCGAAGTCCCGGGGGGCGATTAATGAAAAACTGTTTTTT. Amino acid sequence: CASSLAKSRGAINEKLFF.

This clone was seen once. The rearrangement uses TRBV5-5 and TRBJ2-1; 10 nucleotides align to TRBD1. Germline V gene lookup returns CDR1 SGHKS and CDR2 YYEKEE (reference sequence). Trimming removed 3 bases from V and 7 bases from J; junction bases left unmatched: 10. This CDR3 contains 16 residues. The CDR3 DNA reads as TGTGCCAGCAGCTGGCTGACAGGGGGCGATTCGAATGAGCAGTTCTTC. The encoded protein is CASSWLTGGDSNEQFF.

The chain uses TRBV5-4 and TRBJ2-5, with 8 bases aligning to TRBD2. The CDR3 loop spans 14 amino acids. Germline V lookup: CDR1 SGHNT, CDR2 YYREEE (reference sequence). Trimming took 4 bases from V and 2 from J; bases not matched to a gene: 4. The DNA for the CDR3 is TGTGCCAGCAGCCTCGGGACTAGTCAAGAGACCCAGTACTTC. Amino acid sequence: CASSLGTSQETQYF.

This rearrangement joins TRBV7-2 to TRBJ2-1; 14 nucleotides line up with TRBD2. CDR3 size: 14 residues. Trimming removed 7 bases from V and 8 bases from J; junction bases left unmatched: 4. CDR1 and CDR2 (germline): SGHTA, FQGNSA. The CDR3 region is CASTSGLAGDEQFF. The CDR3 DNA reads as TGTGCCAGCACCTCGGGACTAGCGGGAGATGAGCAGTTCTTC.